The clone carrying this TCR beta chain occurred many times. Its antigen is currently unknown. Unique molecular identifiers were built into the TCRbeta library. TCRdb reanalysed the PCR reads using MiXCR and keeps one entry per CDR3 protein. The data show 100,000 to 130,000 distinct CDR3 sequences, approximately 6.4% seen once. This sample stems from a study of T-cell reconstitution after alpha-beta-depleted transplantation in children. General study results and limits: It was newly produced T cells that mostly accounted for T-cell counts and diversity one year after transplant. Alpha-beta T cells about two months after transplant reportedly derived from several hundred expanded graft clones. There were some patients whose high TCRbeta diversity at day 60 came from surviving recipient T cells and thymic progenitors.

This clonotype originated in a male patient between 2 and 15 years old who had a stem cell transplant for acute lymphoblastic leukemia, so the T cells may come from the graft donor. The source was PBMCs, mostly from graft donor cells, collected 360 days after TCRalphabeta/CD19-depleted stem cell transplant.

The CDR3 here is CSARDWSVYEQYF. Here the CDR3 DNA reads TGCAGTGCTAGAGATTGGTCGGTCTACGAGCAGTACTTC. The rearrangement uses TRBV20-1 and TRBJ2-7, with D hard to call. Germline values: CDR1 DFQATT, CDR2 SNEGSKA (reference sequence). The germline V and J ends were trimmed by 0 bases and 3 bases, with 9 bases remaining between them. The CDR3 runs to 13 residues.